Listed below are T cell receptor beta chains from one sample, sequenced in a study of technical replicates of blood from a few donors. Using immunoSEQ multiplex PCR, the repertoire was profiled, and TCRdb retains in-frame clones only, with some absent. This sample has about 85,000 clones, with 90% to 95% found just once. Sequencing input: T cells isolated from PBMCs. All receptors derive from a human donor in good health. CDR3s include the opening cysteine and the closing phenylalanine or tryptophan. D genes are given only for firm matches. Size is omitted from some rows. Given values are once, few, many or a class for expanded clones.

once	TRBV18	TRBJ1-1	NA	CASAPPGSSTTGTEAFF	TGTGCCAGCGCTCCACCAGGATCGTCCACAACCGGGACAGAAGCTTTCTTT
NA	TRBV2	TRBJ1-4	NA	CASIRGQSEKLFF	TGTGCCAGCATCAGGGGTCAGAGTGAAAAACTGTTTTTT
NA	TRBV30	TRBJ1-2	NA	CAWSDDRHLGYGYTF	TGTGCCTGGAGTGACGACCGCCACCTAGGCTATGGCTACACCTTC
NA	TRBV9	TRBJ2-3	TRBD1	CASSVGTGLTDTQYF	TGTGCCAGCAGCGTAGGGACAGGGCTCACAGATACGCAGTATTTT
NA	TRBV18	TRBJ2-3	NA	CASSPPGWDKEDTDTQYF	TGTGCCAGCTCACCACCAGGATGGGACAAGGAGGACACAGATACGCAGTATTTT
NA	TRBV29-1	TRBJ2-1	NA	CSVVPGAINEQFF	TGCAGCGTTGTTCCAGGGGCCATAAATGAGCAGTTCTTC
NA	TRBV5-1	TRBJ2-1	TRBD1	CASSLDDRAYNEQFF	TGCGCCAGCAGCTTGGACGACAGGGCCTACAATGAGCAGTTCTTC
NA	TRBV28	TRBJ2-7	TRBD2	CASSRGLAGGPTYEQYF	TGTGCCAGCAGCCGGGGACTAGCGGGAGGACCGACCTACGAGCAGTACTTC
NA	TRBV4-2	TRBJ2-1	NA	CASSQDLDNEQFF	TGTGCCAGCAGCCAAGATCTAGACAATGAGCAGTTCTTC
NA	TRBV5-6	TRBJ1-4	NA	CASSLLSYHEKLFF	TGTGCCAGCAGCTTGCTAAGTTATCATGAAAAACTGTTTTTT
NA	TRBV4-1	TRBJ2-7	NA	CASSQDPLGGSYEQYF	TGCGCCAGCAGCCAAGACCCTCTGGGGGGTTCCTACGAGCAGTACTTC
NA	TRBV6-1	TRBJ1-2	NA	CASSEAHFQRVIYGYTF	TGTGCCAGCAGTGAAGCTCATTTCCAGAGGGTAATCTATGGCTACACCTTC
NA	TRBV19	TRBJ1-1	TRBD1	CASSIQGLGEAFF	TGTGCCAGTTCAATACAGGGGCTAGGTGAAGCTTTCTTT
NA	TRBV7-2	TRBJ2-3	TRBD2	CAMTRASGISLDTQYF	TGTGCCATGACGCGTGCTAGCGGGATATCGCTCGATACGCAGTATTTT
NA	TRBV5-4	TRBJ1-1	NA	CASSSAFIGGNTEAFF	TGTGCCAGCAGCAGCGCATTCATAGGTGGGAACACTGAAGCTTTCTTT
NA	TRBV30	TRBJ1-4	NA	CAWSVSEKLFF	TGTGCCTGGAGTGTTAGTGAAAAACTGTTTTTT
NA	TRBV7-9	TRBJ1-5	NA	CASKAGGGEPQHF	TGTGCCAGCAAGGCCGGCGGGGGAGAGCCCCAGCATTTT
NA	TRBV6-5	TRBJ2-3	NA	CASSRQATSTDTQYF	TGTGCCAGCAGTCGACAGGCGACTAGCACAGATACGCAGTATTTT
NA	TRBV10-1	TRBJ2-1	NA	CASSDNGQNEQFF	TGCGCCAGCAGCGACAATGGACAGAATGAGCAGTTCTTC
NA	TRBV5-6	TRBJ1-1	NA	CASRLRTDEAFF	TGTGCCAGCAGACTTCGGACAGATGAAGCTTTCTTT
NA	TRBV27	TRBJ1-2	TRBD1	CASSSGQNLYGYTF	TGTGCCAGCAGTTCGGGACAGAATCTCTATGGCTACACCTTC
NA	TRBV27	TRBJ2-7	TRBD1	CASSSSGQGYEQYF	TGTGCCAGCAGTTCCTCGGGACAGGGCTACGAGCAGTACTTC
NA	TRBV7-6	TRBJ2-7	NA	CASSLRADGEQYF	TGTGCCAGCAGCCTCAGGGCGGACGGCGAGCAGTACTTC
NA	TRBV18	TRBJ2-7	NA	CASSRSRHRFSYEQYF	TGTGCCAGCTCGCGTAGTCGTCACAGGTTCTCCTACGAGCAGTACTTC
NA	TRBV9	TRBJ2-5	NA	CASSAGSRETQYF	TGTGCCAGCAGCGCGGGGTCCCGGGAGACCCAGTACTTC
NA	TRBV11-2	TRBJ1-2	TRBD1	CASSLDQGVRFYGYTF	TGTGCCAGCAGCTTAGATCAGGGGGTTCGGTTCTATGGCTACACCTTC
NA	TRBV9	TRBJ1-4	NA	CASSPGEPEKLFF	TGTGCCAGCAGCCCCGGAGAACCCGAAAAACTGTTTTTT
NA	TRBV5-1	TRBJ2-1	NA	CASSLASDSSYNEQFF	TGCGCCAGCAGCTTGGCGTCCGACAGCTCCTACAATGAGCAGTTCTTC
NA	TRBV19	TRBJ1-5	TRBD1	CASSRDRSNQPQHF	TGTGCCAGTAGTCGGGACAGAAGCAATCAGCCCCAGCATTTT
NA	TRBV2	TRBJ1-3	NA	CASSDSRIKYF	TGTGCCAGCAGTGATTCTAGGATTAAGTATTTT
NA	TRBV7-9	TRBJ2-1	NA	CASSSRDWGWEEQFF	TGTGCCAGCAGTTCCCGGGACTGGGGCTGGGAGGAGCAGTTCTTC
NA	TRBV7-8	TRBJ2-1	TRBD1	CASSFSDRGGNEQFF	TGTGCCAGCAGCTTTTCGGACAGGGGGGGCAATGAGCAGTTCTTC
NA	TRBV6-1	TRBJ1-1	TRBD1	CASSPGTATEAFF	TGTGCCAGCAGCCCCGGGACAGCCACTGAAGCTTTCTTT
NA	TRBV5-1	TRBJ2-7	NA	CASSSIGGNEQYF	TGCGCCAGCAGCTCGATAGGGGGTAACGAGCAGTACTTC
NA	TRBV10-3	TRBJ2-7	TRBD1	CAINRQGSDEQYF	TGTGCCATCAATAGACAGGGCTCGGACGAGCAGTACTTC
NA	TRBV30	TRBJ1-2	TRBD1	CAWSVQGANGYTF	TGTGCCTGGAGTGTTCAGGGGGCCAATGGCTACACCTTC
NA	TRBV1	TRBJ1-1	NA	CTSSQDSRGEFLNTEAFF	TGCACCAGCAGCCAAGATTCCCGGGGGGAGTTTCTGAACACTGAAGCTTTCTTT
NA	TRBV25-1	TRBJ1-2	NA	CASSDSGQSNYGYTF	TGTGCCAGCAGTGATTCCGGACAGTCTAACTATGGCTACACCTTC
NA	TRBV7-9	TRBJ2-5	TRBD2	CASFPSERGGLGETQYF	TGTGCCAGTTTCCCTTCCGAGCGGGGGGGCCTGGGAGAGACCCAGTACTTC
NA	TRBV5-1	TRBJ1-5	NA	CASSPSPGVGSQPQHF	TGCGCCAGCAGCCCGTCCCCAGGGGTTGGTTCTCAGCCCCAGCATTTT
NA	TRBV9	TRBJ2-1	TRBD2	CASSAHPGGNGVEQFF	TGTGCCAGCAGCGCGCATCCGGGGGGAAACGGAGTTGAGCAGTTCTTC
NA	TRBV19	TRBJ2-7	TRBD2	CASSTGTSGSEQYF	TGTGCCAGTAGTACCGGGACTAGCGGGAGCGAGCAGTACTTC
NA	TRBV4-1	TRBJ2-1	TRBD2	CASSPGLAGENEQFF	TGCGCCAGCAGCCCAGGACTAGCGGGAGAAAATGAGCAGTTCTTC
NA	TRBV19	TRBJ2-6	NA	CASSIKGSGANVLTF	TGTGCCAGTAGTATCAAGGGGTCAGGGGCCAACGTCCTGACTTTC
NA	TRBV30	TRBJ1-4	NA	CAWSRRHSGGEKLFF	TGTGCCTGGAGTCGACGACACTCGGGCGGGGAAAAACTGTTTTTT
NA	TRBV18	TRBJ1-1	TRBD1	CASSADRAMNTEAFF	TGTGCCAGCTCAGCCGACAGGGCCATGAACACTGAAGCTTTCTTT
once	TRBV5-1	TRBJ2-7	NA	CASSQREFYEQYF	TGCGCCAGCAGCCAGAGGGAGTTCTACGAGCAGTACTTC
NA	TRBV28	TRBJ2-1	NA	CASPKGHEQFF	TGTGCCAGCCCTAAGGGGCACGAGCAGTTCTTC
NA	TRBV7-9	TRBJ2-5	TRBD1	CASSYRQGETQYF	TGTGCCAGCAGCTATCGACAGGGAGAGACCCAGTACTTC
NA	TRBV7-9	TRBJ1-2	TRBD1	CASSLDGQGIYGYTF	TGTGCCAGCAGCTTAGACGGACAGGGAATCTATGGCTACACCTTC
once	TRBV6-1	TRBJ2-2	NA	CASSEGQNTGELFF	TGTGCCAGCAGTGAAGGACAGAACACCGGGGAGCTGTTTTTT
NA	TRBV15	TRBJ2-6	NA	CATSVVGVEANVLTF	TGTGCCACCAGCGTAGTCGGGGTTGAAGCCAACGTCCTGACTTTC
NA	TRBV4-1	TRBJ1-6	NA	CASSPGRGAPNSPLHF	TGCGCCAGCAGCCCCGGGAGGGGGGCCCCTAATTCACCCCTCCACTTT
NA	TRBV7-9	TRBJ2-1	NA	CASSWRPGLEEQFF	TGTGCCAGCAGCTGGCGACCTGGGCTCGAGGAGCAGTTCTTC
NA	TRBV7-9	TRBJ1-1	NA	CASNTQYTEAFF	TGTGCCAGCAACACCCAGTACACTGAAGCTTTCTTT